This T cell receptor (beta chain) was recorded in a study of long-term antiretroviral therapy in people with HIV. At survey level, the immunoSEQ assay was run in its v3.0 version. Sequencing targeted roughly 40,000-50,000 T-cell genomes per sample. Assay used: immunoSEQ multiplex PCR; TCRdb lists only in-frame clones, some missing. The data show tens of thousands of clones, 80% to 90% seen once. This CDR3 comprises 13 residues. V lost 5 bases and J lost 4, with 12 bases in between. Germline values: CDR1 GTSNPN, CDR2 SVGIG (reference sequence). General study findings and limits: Clones that had undergone expansion before ART dominated the repertoire at all time points.

Worth noting for this clone: Antigen specificity is unknown.

This chain uses TRBV30 with TRBJ1-3; D perhaps matches TRBD1 (6 bases). This receptor was identified in a man over 45 with HIV. This sample comprised unsorted PBMCs, obtained 3 years after starting antiretroviral therapy. The CDR3 nucleotides are TGTGCCTGGGCGGGGGCGAGCGGAAACACCATATATTTT. It yields the protein CAWAGASGNTIYF.